These T cell receptor beta chains were read from a single sample in a study of blood T cell repertoires in COVID-19. Sequencing was performed with immunoSEQ multiplex PCR; in TCRdb, only in-frame clones are kept and a portion is missing. The data contain about 180,000 clones, 89% of them singletons. The source material was PBMCs or T cells enriched from blood (not recorded which). The source of these receptors is a woman aged 40-49 years with acute COVID-19. Each CDR3 is given with its conserved first and last residue. The order of the fields is J gene, clone size, D gene, V gene, CDR3 protein, CDR3 DNA. D genes are given only for firm matches. For some rows the clone size is stated as once, few or many, or as a class when expanded; others skip it.

TRBJ1-6 | NA | NA | TRBV9 | CASSVRQEDSPLHF | TGTGCCAGCAGCGTAAGACAGGAGGATTCACCCCTCCACTTT
TRBJ2-1 | NA | TRBD1 | TRBV25-1 | CASRTGFFSEQFF | TGTGCCAGCCGGACAGGGTTTTTCAGTGAGCAGTTCTTC
TRBJ2-1 | NA | TRBD2 | TRBV11-2 | CASSSASGTYNEQFF | TGTGCCAGCAGCTCCGCTAGCGGCACCTACAATGAGCAGTTCTTC
TRBJ2-1 | NA | TRBD2 | TRBV10-1 | CASRETSGSRNEQFF | TGCGCCAGCAGGGAGACTAGCGGGAGTCGGAATGAGCAGTTCTTC
TRBJ2-7 | once | NA | TRBV2 | CASTPEYLQGEQYF | TGTGCCAGCACCCCCGAGTACTTACAGGGCGAGCAGTACTTC
TRBJ2-1 | NA | TRBD2 | TRBV28 | CASSRTSGGNYNEQFF | TGTGCCAGCAGTAGGACTAGCGGGGGGAATTACAATGAGCAGTTCTTC
TRBJ2-4 | NA | NA | TRBV7-9 | CASSLVAQGGAKNIQYF | TGTGCCAGCAGCTTAGTTGCACAGGGTGGAGCCAAAAACATTCAGTACTTC
TRBJ2-5 | NA | TRBD2 | TRBV11-2 | CASSVAGGLGETQYF | TGTGCCAGCAGCGTAGCGGGGGGGCTGGGGGAGACCCAGTACTTC
TRBJ2-1 | NA | NA | TRBV5-4 | CASSGDSRYNEQFF | TGTGCCAGCAGCGGGGACTCTCGCTACAATGAGCAGTTCTTC
TRBJ2-1 | NA | NA | TRBV7-3 | CASSVGLHNEQFF | TGTGCCAGCAGCGTGGGCCTGCACAATGAGCAGTTCTTC
TRBJ2-1 | once | TRBD2 | TRBV5-1 | CASSLEGPGGTREQFF | TGCGCCAGCAGCTTGGAGGGGCCGGGGGGTACAAGGGAGCAGTTCTTC
TRBJ2-3 | NA | NA | TRBV27 | CASSLSGVHGDTQYF | TGTGCCAGCAGTTTATCAGGGGTACACGGAGATACGCAGTATTTT
TRBJ2-3 | NA | NA | TRBV24-1 | CATSDLTGDLTSTDTQYF | TGTGCCACCAGTGATTTAACGGGGGACTTGACTAGCACAGATACGCAGTATTTT
TRBJ1-2 | once | NA | TRBV10-3 | CAISESKSQVGGYTF | TGTGCCATCAGTGAGTCGAAATCACAGGTAGGTGGCTACACCTTC
TRBJ1-2 | NA | TRBD1 | TRBV29-1 | CSVEQGAGGYTF | TGCAGCGTTGAACAGGGGGCCGGTGGCTACACCTTC
TRBJ2-2 | NA | NA | TRBV11-2 | CASSLPGGELFF | TGTGCCAGCAGCCTCCCAGGGGGGGAGCTGTTTTTT
TRBJ1-5 | NA | NA | TRBV11-2 | CASSLEPRHNQPQHF | TGTGCCAGCAGCTTAGAGCCGCGACACAATCAGCCCCAGCATTTT
TRBJ2-1 | NA | TRBD1 | TRBV19 | CASSTWTGRNMVEQFF | TGTGCCAGTAGTACCTGGACAGGGCGTAATATGGTTGAGCAGTTCTTC
TRBJ2-1 | once | TRBD1 | TRBV5-1 | CASSTGQRYNEQFF | TGCGCCAGCAGCACGGGACAGAGATACAATGAGCAGTTCTTC
TRBJ1-6 | few | NA | TRBV5-1 | CASSQGGPNSPLHF | TGCGCCAGCAGTCAGGGTGGTCCTAATTCACCCCTCCACTTT
TRBJ2-5 | NA | TRBD2 | TRBV30 | CAWSERLAGFVAQETQYF | TGTGCCTGGAGTGAGCGGCTAGCGGGATTCGTGGCCCAAGAGACCCAGTACTTC
TRBJ2-7 | NA | TRBD2 | TRBV29-1 | CSVEGLAGGQNREQYF | TGCAGCGTTGAAGGGTTAGCGGGGGGGCAGAATCGGGAGCAGTACTTC
TRBJ2-1 | NA | TRBD2 | TRBV7-9 | CASSFGPSGASYNEQFF | TGTGCCAGCAGCTTCGGACCTAGCGGTGCCTCCTACAATGAGCAGTTCTTC
TRBJ1-3 | NA | NA | TRBV4-2 | CASSQEDTYSGNTIYF | TGTGCCAGCAGCCAAGAGGACACCTACTCTGGAAACACCATATATTTT
TRBJ1-2 | once | NA | TRBV30 | CAWSAHTGGYTF | TGTGCCTGGAGTGCTCACACGGGTGGCTACACCTTC
TRBJ1-2 | NA | TRBD1 | TRBV3-1/TRBV3-2 | CASSLRGQGAGYTF | TGTGCCAGCAGCCTCAGGGGACAGGGCGCTGGCTACACCTTC
TRBJ2-3 | NA | TRBD1 | TRBV6-5 | CASRTGGADTQYF | TGTGCCAGCAGGACAGGGGGCGCAGATACGCAGTATTTT
TRBJ1-3 | NA | NA | TRBV10-2 | CASGPTTGNTIYF | TGCGCCAGCGGCCCCACAACTGGAAACACCATATATTTT
TRBJ1-2 | NA | NA | TRBV6-2/TRBV6-3 | CASSYKAEANYGYTF | TGTGCCAGCAGTTATAAGGCGGAAGCCAACTATGGCTACACCTTC
TRBJ2-3 | once | TRBD2 | TRBV2 | CASRITSGFTDTQYF | TGTGCCAGCAGGATTACTAGCGGGTTCACAGATACGCAGTATTTT
TRBJ2-2 | NA | NA | TRBV2 | CASSVLNRNTGELFF | TGTGCCAGCAGTGTCTTGAACAGAAACACCGGGGAGCTGTTTTTT
TRBJ1-5 | NA | TRBD1 | TRBV27 | CASSLSTGVGQPQHF | TGTGCCAGCAGTTTATCAACAGGGGTTGGTCAGCCCCAGCATTTT
TRBJ1-2 | NA | TRBD1 | TRBV5-5 | CASRPTGDYGYTF | TGTGCCAGCAGACCGACAGGGGACTATGGCTACACCTTC
TRBJ2-4 | NA | NA | TRBV28 | CASSLRRRGLAKNIQYF | TGTGCCAGCAGTTTACGGCGCCGCGGACTAGCCAAAAACATTCAGTACTTC
TRBJ2-3 | NA | NA | TRBV9 | CASSRVADTQYF | TGTGCCAGCAGTAGAGTGGCAGATACGCAGTATTTT
TRBJ1-3 | few | NA | TRBV19 | CASSGTSSGNTIYF | TGTGCCAGTAGCGGCACTAGCTCTGGAAACACCATATATTTT
TRBJ2-6 | NA | NA | TRBV7-8 | CASSPQGTSGANVLTF | TGTGCCAGCAGCCCCCAGGGGACATCTGGGGCCAACGTCCTGACTTTC
TRBJ2-5 | NA | NA | TRBV6-5 | CASSIPSIQETQYF | TGTGCCAGCTCTATCCCTAGCATCCAAGAGACCCAGTACTTC
TRBJ1-5 | NA | TRBD1 | TRBV4-1 | CASSQGQGENQPQHF | TGCGCCAGCAGCCAAGGACAGGGGGAGAATCAGCCCCAGCATTTT
TRBJ2-7 | NA | NA | TRBV21-1 | CASSKSAAAGGVYEQYF | TGTGCCAGCAGCAAAAGCGCGGCGGCGGGGGGGGTCTACGAGCAGTACTTC
TRBJ2-5 | NA | NA | TRBV29-1 | CSVEAPGETQYF | TGCAGCGTTGAAGCTCCGGGAGAGACCCAGTACTTC
TRBJ2-1 | NA | NA | TRBV6-4 | CASSDPLATLSYNEQFF | TGTGCCAGCAGTGACCCCCTAGCGACACTATCCTACAATGAGCAGTTCTTC
TRBJ2-2 | NA | NA | TRBV19 | CASSLDLGYTGELFF | TGTGCCAGTAGCCTCGATCTCGGGTACACCGGGGAGCTGTTTTTT
TRBJ1-2 | NA | NA | TRBV30 | CAWSVVQASSGGYTF | TGTGCCTGGAGTGTCGTACAGGCTTCCTCGGGTGGCTACACCTTC
TRBJ2-5 | few | TRBD1 | TRBV5-1 | CASSLRGTGGETQYF | TGCGCCAGCAGCTTGAGGGGGACAGGGGGAGAGACCCAGTACTTC
TRBJ2-3 | NA | NA | TRBV20-1 | CSARAIDTQYF | TGCAGTGCTAGAGCAATAGATACGCAGTATTTT
TRBJ1-1 | NA | TRBD1 | TRBV4-3 | CASSQVVRDRAFLDTEAFF | TGCGCCAGCAGCCAAGTGGTCCGGGACAGGGCCTTTTTGGACACTGAAGCTTTCTTT
TRBJ1-3 | NA | TRBD1 | TRBV7-9 | CASRSQGVLSGNTIYF | TGTGCCAGCCGAAGTCAGGGGGTCCTCTCTGGAAACACCATATATTTT